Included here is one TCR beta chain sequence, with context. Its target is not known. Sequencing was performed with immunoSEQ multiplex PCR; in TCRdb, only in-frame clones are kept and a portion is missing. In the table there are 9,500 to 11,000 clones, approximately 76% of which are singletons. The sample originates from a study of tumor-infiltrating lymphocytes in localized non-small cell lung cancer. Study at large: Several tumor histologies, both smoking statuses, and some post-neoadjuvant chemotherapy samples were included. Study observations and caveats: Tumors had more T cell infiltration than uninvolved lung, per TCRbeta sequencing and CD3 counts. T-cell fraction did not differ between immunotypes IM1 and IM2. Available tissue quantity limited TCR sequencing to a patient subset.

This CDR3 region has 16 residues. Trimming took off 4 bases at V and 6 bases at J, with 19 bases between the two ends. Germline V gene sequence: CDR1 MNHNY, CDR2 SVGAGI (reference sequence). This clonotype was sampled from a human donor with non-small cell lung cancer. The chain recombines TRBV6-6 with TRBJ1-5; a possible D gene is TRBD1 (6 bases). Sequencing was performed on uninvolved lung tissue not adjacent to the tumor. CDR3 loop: CASSSKQGRAGQPQHF. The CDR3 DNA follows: TGTGCCAGCAGTTCTAAACAGGGTAGGGCAGGTCAGCCCCAGCATTTT.